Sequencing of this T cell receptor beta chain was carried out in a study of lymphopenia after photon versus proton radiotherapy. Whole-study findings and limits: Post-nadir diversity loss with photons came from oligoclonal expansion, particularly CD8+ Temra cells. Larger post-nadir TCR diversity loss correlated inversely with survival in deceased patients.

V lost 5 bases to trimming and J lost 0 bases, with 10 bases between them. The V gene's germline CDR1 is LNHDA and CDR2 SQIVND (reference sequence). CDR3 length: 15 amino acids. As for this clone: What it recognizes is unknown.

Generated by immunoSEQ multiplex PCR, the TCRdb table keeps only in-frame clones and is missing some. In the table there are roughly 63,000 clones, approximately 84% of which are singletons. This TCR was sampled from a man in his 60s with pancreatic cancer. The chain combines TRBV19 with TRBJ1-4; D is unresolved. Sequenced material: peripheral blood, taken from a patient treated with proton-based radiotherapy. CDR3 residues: CASSSAGATNEKLFF. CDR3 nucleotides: TGTGCCAGTAGTTCAGCGGGTGCAACTAATGAAAAACTGTTTTTT.